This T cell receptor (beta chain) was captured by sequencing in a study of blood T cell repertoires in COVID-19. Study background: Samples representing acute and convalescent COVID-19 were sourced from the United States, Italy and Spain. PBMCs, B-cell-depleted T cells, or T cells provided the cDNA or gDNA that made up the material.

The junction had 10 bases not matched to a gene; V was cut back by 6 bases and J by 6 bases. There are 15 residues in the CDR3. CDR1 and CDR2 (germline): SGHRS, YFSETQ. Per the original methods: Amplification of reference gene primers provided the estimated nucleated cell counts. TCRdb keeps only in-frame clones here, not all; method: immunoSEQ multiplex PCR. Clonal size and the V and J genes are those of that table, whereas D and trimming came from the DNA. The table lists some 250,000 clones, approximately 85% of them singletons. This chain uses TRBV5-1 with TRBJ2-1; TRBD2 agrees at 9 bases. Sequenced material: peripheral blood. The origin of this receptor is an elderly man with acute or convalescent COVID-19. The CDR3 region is CASTERASGVNEQFF. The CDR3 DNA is TGCGCCAGCACCGAGAGGGCTAGCGGGGTCAATGAGCAGTTCTTC.